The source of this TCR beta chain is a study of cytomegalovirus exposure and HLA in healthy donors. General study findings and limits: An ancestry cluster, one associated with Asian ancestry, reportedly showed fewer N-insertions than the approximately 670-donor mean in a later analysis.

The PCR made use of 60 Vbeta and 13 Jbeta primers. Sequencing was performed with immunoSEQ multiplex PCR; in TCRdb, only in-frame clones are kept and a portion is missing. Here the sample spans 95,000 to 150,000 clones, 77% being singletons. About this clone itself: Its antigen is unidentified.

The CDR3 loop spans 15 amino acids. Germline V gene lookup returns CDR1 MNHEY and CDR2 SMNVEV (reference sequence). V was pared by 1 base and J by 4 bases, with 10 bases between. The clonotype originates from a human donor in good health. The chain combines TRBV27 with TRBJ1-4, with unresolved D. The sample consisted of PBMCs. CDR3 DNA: TGTGCCAGCAGTTTATTTGGTCGGTATAATGAAAAACTGTTTTTT. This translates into CASSLFGRYNEKLFF.